This T cell receptor beta chain was recorded in a study of cytomegalovirus exposure and HLA in healthy donors. Turning to the study itself: Earlier, almost 120 million unique TCR beta sequences were recovered from approximately 180 million T cells by an analysis. Early release data held roughly 90 million unique TCRs from HLA-typed donors. Overall study findings and caveats: Later analysis identified a missense DCLRE1C variant that was linked to TCR beta V- and J-gene trimming. Several of the most significant clusters appeared, in a later analysis, to be linked to common viral pathogens.

The CDR3 is made up of 17 amino acids. Losses at the gene ends were 7 bases for V and 2 bases for J; bases not matched to a gene: 12. Germline-derived CDR1 and CDR2 are LNHDA and SQIVND (reference sequence). In the case of this clone: Antigen: not known.

The PCR had 60 Vbeta and 13 Jbeta primers. TCRdb's copy holds only in-frame clones and misses some; the assay was immunoSEQ multiplex PCR. The table has about 210,000 clones, 75% to 80% seen once. The specimen sequenced was PBMCs. The TCR comes from a male donor in good health and CMV-seronegative. The chain combines TRBV19 with TRBJ1-5, with TRBD1 identical over 9 bases. CDR3 nucleotides: TGTGCCAGTAAGAGGGACAGGGCTGCGGGTGGCAATCAGCCCCAGCATTTT. This codes for CASKRDRAAGGNQPQHF.